These 32 T cell receptor beta chains originate from one sample sequenced in a study of T cells in Graves' hyperthyroidism and ophthalmopathy. There were TCR beta CDR3 regions amplified from RNA transcripts. A set of HTBI primers served as the primers for a first-round RT-PCR of the TCR CDR3. TCRdb reprocessed the multiplex PCR reads with MiXCR, giving one entry per CDR3 protein. This sample carries fewer than 600,000 distinct CDR3 sequences, 14% of them seen once, and the ten largest clones take 15% to 20%. Specimen: blood. The receptors were sampled from a woman younger than 35 with Graves' hyperthyroidism.

This clonotype has ten or more counts. CDR3 protein: CASREWPTTDEQYF. The CDR3 region has the DNA TGTGCCAGCAGAGAATGGCCTACGACTGACGAGCAGTACTTC. The chain employs TRBV6-1 and TRBJ2-7; D not certain. Per germline, CDR1 MNHNS and CDR2 SASEGT. V was shortened by 6 bases and J by 5 bases, with 17 bases between the two germline ends. This CDR3 has 14 residues.

Ten or more counts support this clonotype. The chain uses TRBV12-3 or TRBV12-4 and TRBJ2-1; 11 bases match TRBD2. The CDR3 has 17 residues. With V trimmed by 3 bases and J by 4 bases, 8 bases remained unmatched. CDR3 DNA: TGTGCCAGCAGTTTGTTTAGCGGGAGGGCCTTGTACAATGAGCAGTTCTTC. It yields the protein CASSLFSGRALYNEQFF.

The rearrangement links TRBV19 to TRBJ1-2; 12 nucleotides match TRBD1. J was trimmed by 0 bases and V by 7 bases; bases with no gene match: 3. Germline V CDR1 and CDR2: LNHDA, SQIVND (reference sequence). The CDR3 loop spans 15 amino acids. CDR3 DNA: TGTGCCAGTACCCGGGACAGGGGGCCTAACTATGGCTACACCTTC. Protein product: CASTRDRGPNYGYTF.

This clonotype showed up many times. CDR3 nucleotide sequence: TGTGCCAGCAGTTTAGTACAGGGTGGGAATCAGCCCCAGCATTTT. Its protein product is CASSLVQGGNQPQHF. The chain recombines TRBV12-3 or TRBV12-4 with TRBJ1-5; possible D gene TRBD1, 6 bases. This CDR3 contains 15 residues. V was clipped by 1 base and J by 4 bases, with 11 bases between them.

In this sample, this clonotype turned up many times. The V gene is TRBV5-1, the J gene TRBJ2-7, with D maybe TRBD2 (5 bases). The CDR3 length is 17 residues. Germline CDR1 SGHRS, CDR2 YFSETQ. Trimming took off 2 bases at V and 5 bases at J, with 23 bases between the two ends. The DNA of the CDR3 is TGCGCCAGCAGCTTAGCCCCCCCTGAGCGGTCCCCCCACGAGCAGTACTTC. Its translation is CASSLAPPERSPHEQYF. Filled out from reference TRBV5-1 and TRBJ2-7, the complete variable domain reads KAGVTQTPRYLIKTRGQQVTLSCSPISGHRSVSWYQQTPGQGLQFLFEYFSETQRNKGNFPGRFSGRQFSNSRSEMNVSTLELGDSALYLCASSLAPPERSPHEQYFGPGTRLTVT.

This clonotype showed up many times. The chain combines TRBV7-9 with TRBJ1-4; D ambiguous. CDR3 length: 19 residues. Trimming removed 2 bases at V and 7 bases at J, with 26 bases between. Germline CDR1 and CDR2: SEHNR and FQNEAQ (reference sequence). The CDR3 reads CASSLLNFWTRDPTEKLFF. The DNA for the CDR3 is TGTGCCAGCAGCTTATTAAATTTTTGGACCCGCGACCCTACTGAAAAACTGTTTTTT. Variable domain in full (rest from reference TRBV7-9 and TRBJ1-4): DTGVSQNPRHKITKRGQNVTFRCDPISEHNRLYWYRQTLGQGPEFLTYFQNEAQLEKSRLLSDRFSAERPKGSFSTLEIQRTEQGDSAMYLCASSLLNFWTRDPTEKLFFGSGTQLSVL.

This clonotype was observed at least ten times. The chain recombines TRBV5-1 with TRBJ1-2, with D hard to call. CDR3 length: 13 amino acids. Germline assignment: CDR1 SGHRS and CDR2 YFSETQ. The V gene lost 0 bases and the J gene lost 8 bases, with 11 bases spanning the gap. CDR3 amino acids: CASSLVEAGGYTF. As DNA, the CDR3 is TGCGCCAGCAGCTTGGTGGAGGCGGGCGGCTACACCTTC.

This clonotype came up a few times. The chain couples TRBV6-1 to TRBJ2-5; TRBD2 matches at 8 bases. V gave up 7 bases and J gave up 0 bases; unmatched junction bases: 4. The CDR3 loop spans 14 amino acids. Germline CDR1 reads MNHNS; CDR2 reads SASEGT. The CDR3, as DNA: TGTGCCAGCACCGGACTAGCCTACCAAGAGACCCAGTACTTC. This translates into CASTGLAYQETQYF.

The table lists this clonotype with many counts. The chain combines TRBV2 with TRBJ2-4; 8 bases map to TRBD1. Per the germline V gene, CDR1 is SNHLY and CDR2 is FYNNEI. With 5 bases clipped from V and 2 bases from J, the junction kept 8 bases outside the gene matches. CDR3 size: 16 residues. The CDR3 DNA reads as TGTGCCAGCAGTAACTCAGGGGGCTCATCCAAAAACATTCAGTACTTC. Its protein is CASSNSGGSSKNIQYF.

This clonotype has at least ten counts. This sequence joins TRBV18 and TRBJ2-6; the D gene is possibly TRBD2 (6 bases). The germline gives CDR1 KGHSH, CDR2 LQKENI. This CDR3 spans 17 amino acids. V was trimmed by 5 bases and J by 3 bases, leaving 17 bases between them. The CDR3 bases are TGTGCCAGCTCAGCCGGGACGGAGGGCTTTGGGGCCAACGTCCTGACTTTC. Translation gives CASSAGTEGFGANVLTF.

This clonotype appeared a few times. Being one base from a much bigger clone, this may be a read error. The V call is TRBV2, the J call TRBJ2-3; 7 bases map to TRBD2. V shed 7 bases, J shed 3 bases, and the junction held 16 bases outside the gene matches. The CDR3 spans 17 residues. Germline V gene sequence: CDR1 SNHLY, CDR2 FYNNEI. The CDR3 DNA reads as TGTGCCAGCAAGAGGCCTCGGGGGGAGTTGAGAACAGATACGCAGTATTTT. Its translation is CASKRPRGELRTDTQYF.

This clonotype was recorded at least ten times. The J gene is TRBJ2-7, the V gene TRBV30; D may be TRBD2 (6 bases). The CDR3 consists of 12 residues. Germline CDR1 GTSNPN, CDR2 SVGIG (reference sequence). The V and J ends lost 3 bases and 7 bases respectively, with 13 bases between them. CDR3 amino acids: CAWREGLMEQYF. In DNA form, the CDR3 reads TGTGCCTGGAGGGAGGGTTTAATGGAGCAGTACTTC. Using reference TRBV30 and TRBJ2-7 for the parts outside the CDR3, the full variable domain is SQTIHQWPATLVQPVGSPLSLECTVEGTSNPNLYWYRQAAGRGLQLLFYSVGIGQISSEVPQNLSASRPQDRQFILSSKKLLLSDSGFYLCAWREGLMEQYFGPGTRLTVT.

This clonotype was observed once. The V and J genes are TRBV6-1 and TRBJ1-4; 10 positions agree with TRBD1. The CDR3 is 15 amino acids. The V and J ends lost 3 bases and 6 bases, in that order; junction bases with no gene match: 4. Germline V lookup: CDR1 MNHNS, CDR2 SASEGT. The CDR3 sequence: CASSDHGTGDEKLFF. Here the CDR3 DNA reads TGTGCCAGCAGTGACCACGGGACAGGGGATGAAAAACTGTTTTTT.

Ten or more counts support this clonotype. The rearrangement links TRBV6-1 to TRBJ2-7; 9 nucleotides agree with TRBD2. The germline V gene encodes CDR1 MNHNS and CDR2 SASEGT. With V trimmed by 7 bases and J by 2 bases, 6 bases remained unmatched. CDR3 size: 14 residues. The CDR3 region is CASNAAGGPYEQYF. CDR3 DNA sequence: TGTGCCAGCAATGCAGCGGGAGGACCCTACGAGCAGTACTTC.

This clonotype showed up many times. The chain couples TRBV2 to TRBJ1-5, with D tentatively TRBD1 (6 bases). CDR1 is SNHLY and CDR2 is FYNNEI in the germline V gene. The CDR3 is 14 residues long. Trimming cost V 2 bases and J 6 bases, with 11 bases left between them. The CDR3 protein is CASSEPRGGQPQHF. In DNA form, the CDR3 reads TGTGCCAGCAGTGAACCCAGGGGAGGTCAGCCCCAGCATTTT.

The V and J genes are TRBV10-3 and TRBJ1-3; D is unclear. In germline, CDR1 is ENHRY, CDR2 SYGVKD. V was shortened by 7 bases and J by 3 bases, with 16 bases between the two germline ends. The CDR3 loop spans 15 amino acids. Here the CDR3 reads CAITSPRGYGNTIYF. CDR3 bases: TGTGCCATCACCTCCCCCCGAGGGTATGGAAACACCATATATTTT.

This clonotype has ten or more counts. The rearrangement uses TRBV12-5 and TRBJ2-1, with 7 bases that match TRBD1. The V segment lost 0 bases and the J segment 8 bases; nucleotides outside the gene matches: 19. The CDR3 extends over 19 amino acids. The germline V gene has CDR1 LGHNT and CDR2 FRNRAP. The CDR3 sequence is CASGLVGGTRDSPWDEQFF. The CDR3 DNA is TGTGCTAGTGGTTTGGTAGGGGGAACCCGGGACAGCCCATGGGATGAGCAGTTCTTC.

Ten or more counts support this clonotype. The V gene is TRBV28, the J gene TRBJ1-2, with D uncertain. Per the germline V gene, CDR1 is MDHEN and CDR2 is SYDVKM. This CDR3 contains 11 residues. V was shortened by 11 bases and J by 4 bases, with 11 bases between the two germline ends. The CDR3 sequence: CAARGGYGYTF. The CDR3 nucleotides are TGTGCCGCCCGCGGCGGCTATGGCTACACCTTC.

This clonotype was recorded at least ten times. The gene calls are TRBV29-1 and TRBJ1-1; D perhaps matches TRBD1 (5 bases). V was pared by 7 bases and J by 0 bases, with 12 bases between. The CDR3 is made up of 13 amino acids. From germline, CDR1 is SQVTM and CDR2 ANQGSEA. The CDR3 protein is CSAGRGMNTEAFF. Written as DNA, the CDR3 is TGCAGCGCTGGACGGGGGATGAACACTGAAGCTTTCTTT.

Ten or more counts support this clonotype. The chain has TRBV7-3 and TRBJ2-1, with TRBD2 matching over 11 bases. Looked up from germline, CDR1 is SGHTA and CDR2 is FQGTGA. The V segment lost 1 base and the J segment 3 bases; nucleotides outside the gene matches: 8. The CDR3 extends over 18 amino acids. The CDR3 DNA is TGTGCCAGCAGCTTAAACCCGGGACTAGCGGAGATCTACAATGAGCAGTTCTTC. Translating gives CASSLNPGLAEIYNEQFF.

This clonotype was counted many times. V and J are TRBV7-9 and TRBJ2-2, with D possibly matching TRBD1 (5 bases). There are 15 residues in the CDR3. With 6 bases removed from V and 5 bases from J, the gap between germline ends came to 16 bases. The V gene's germline CDR1 is SEHNR and CDR2 FQNEAQ (reference sequence). CDR3 bases: TGTGCCAGCAGACACGTAAAAGGGGTTACCGGGGAGCTGTTTTTT. It encodes CASRHVKGVTGELFF.

This clonotype was counted ten times or more. A junction boundary mismatches the germline segment, possibly from a read error. This sequence joins TRBV6-1 and TRBJ2-7; a possible D gene is TRBD1 (6 bases). Germline V CDR1 and CDR2: MNHNS, SASEGT. CDR3 length: 14 residues. The CDR3 bases are TGTGCCAGCAGGGGGGACATGGAACCCTACAAGCAGTACTTC. This gives the protein CASRGDMEPYKQYF.

Ten or more counts support this clonotype. The rearrangement uses TRBV11-3 and TRBJ1-2, with no clear D. This CDR3 contains 12 residues. Germline loops: CDR1 SGHNT, CDR2 YENEEA. The germline V and J ends were trimmed by 2 bases and 8 bases, with 9 bases remaining between them. The CDR3 bases are TGTGCCAGCAGCTTAAGGTCTATCGGCTACACCTTC. It is translated as CASSLRSIGYTF.

V is TRBV6-6 and J is TRBJ2-2, with 8 bases matching TRBD2. Germline V CDR1 and CDR2: MNHNY, SVGAGI (reference sequence). Germline trimming cut 2 bases from V and 4 bases from J; bases unmatched to any gene: 18. The CDR3 covers 20 residues. The CDR3 nucleotides read TGTGCCAGCAGTTACCCTAAAGGCGGGTCGTTAGCGGGAATCACCGGGGAGCTGTTTTTT. Translating gives CASSYPKGGSLAGITGELFF.

Many counts were recorded for this clonotype. The genes are TRBV11-1 and TRBJ1-1; D is perhaps TRBD1 (6 bases). V was shortened by 5 bases and J by 0 bases, with 22 bases between the two germline ends. Germline V gene sequence: CDR1 SGHAT, CDR2 FQDESV (reference sequence). The CDR3 totals 18 residues. As DNA, the CDR3 is TGTGCCAGCAGCCACCTCTTGGCCAGGGGAATCATGAACACTGAAGCTTTCTTT. This encodes CASSHLLARGIMNTEAFF.

This clonotype has only one observation. The V call is TRBV11-2, the J call TRBJ2-3, with 9 nucleotides matching TRBD2. In germline, CDR1 is SGHAT, CDR2 FQNNGV. The CDR3 is 14 amino acids. J lost 10 bases, V lost 3 bases, and 8 bases had no gene match. The chain's CDR3 is CASSLSRGGSAQYF. CDR3 in DNA: TGTGCCAGCAGCTTGTCGCGGGGGGGCTCCGCGCAGTATTTT.

This clonotype has a handful of counts. CDR3 in DNA: TGTGCCAGCAGTGACTCCCCCGCGCCACAGGGCCGTGCAACTAATGAAAAACTGTTTTTT. Its translation: CASSDSPAPQGRATNEKLFF. This sequence joins TRBV6-4 and TRBJ1-4; TRBD1 might be the D (6 bases). With 0 bases removed from V and 0 bases from J, the gap between germline ends came to 20 bases. Germline lookup yields CDR1 MRHNA and CDR2 SNTAGT. This CDR3 is 20 amino acids long.

This clonotype was seen a handful of times. This chain uses TRBV19 with TRBJ1-4, with 7 bases lining up with TRBD1. V lost 3 bases and J lost 8; bases outside the gene matches: 6. CDR1 is LNHDA, CDR2 SQIVND, per germline (reference sequence). The CDR3 contains 14 residues. The CDR3 DNA follows: TGTGCCAGTAGTATCACAGGGGACGAAGAAAAACTGTTTTTT. This encodes CASSITGDEEKLFF.

The gene calls are TRBV6-2 or TRBV6-3 and TRBJ2-3; D is unresolved. Germline assignment: CDR1 MNHEY and CDR2 SVGEGT. V dropped 0 bases and J dropped 4 bases, with 5 bases sitting between them. The CDR3 is 13 residues long. CDR3 bases: TGTGCCAGCAGTTACTCGATCCCAGATACGCAGTATTTT. Translation: CASSYSIPDTQYF.

This clonotype was counted ten times or more. The V call is TRBV27, the J call TRBJ2-5; D ambiguous. The CDR3 is 15 residues long. In germline, CDR1 is MNHEY, CDR2 SMNVEV (reference sequence). Deletions cut 5 bases from V and 5 bases from J, with 18 bases between. In DNA form, the CDR3 reads TGTGCCAGCAGTGGCAAAGTCCCGGCCACGGAGACCCAGTACTTC. Translation gives CASSGKVPATETQYF.

This clonotype was counted many times. The V gene is TRBV10-3, the J gene TRBJ2-1; TRBD1 matches 9 bases. The CDR3 sequence is 15 residues long. The germline V gene encodes CDR1 ENHRY and CDR2 SYGVKD. J was trimmed by 8 bases and V by 3 bases; bases with no gene match: 8. The DNA for the CDR3 is TGTGCCATCAGTGATCCGGGACAGGGTATCGATGAGCAGTTCTTC. Its translation is CAISDPGQGIDEQFF.

This clonotype occurred many times. The chain couples TRBV12-3 or TRBV12-4 to TRBJ2-2; perhaps TRBD1 as D (6 bases). Trimming shortened V by 4 bases and J by 5 bases, and 11 bases separated the two germline ends. The CDR3 sequence is 14 residues long. The CDR3 spells CASSWRRGTGELFF. The CDR3 region has the DNA TGTGCCAGCAGTTGGAGAAGGGGGACCGGGGAGCTGTTTTTT.